This T cell receptor beta chain stems from a study of blood T cell repertoires in COVID-19. The CDR3 is 13 residues long. Germline V CDR1 and CDR2: GTSNPN, SVGIG (reference sequence). Between the trimmed V and J ends, which lost 5 bases and 11 bases, there was a span of 19 bases. Study processing details: By means of reference gene primer amplification, nucleated cell counts were estimated. Sequencing used immunoSEQ multiplex PCR; TCRdb keeps in-frame clones, though not all of them. That table gives V, J and clone size, and the DNA gave D and trimming. The sample records around 69,000 clones, 80% to 90% being singletons.

V usage is TRBV30 and J usage is TRBJ2-1, with D maybe TRBD2 (5 bases). The sequence was obtained from a woman aged 50 to 60 with active COVID-19. Sequenced sample: peripheral blood. This CDR3 reads CAWGGVAREKQFF. CDR3 nucleotide sequence: TGTGCCTGGGGCGGTGTTGCCCGGGAAAAGCAGTTCTTC.